What follows are 6 T cell receptor beta chains derived from one specimen sequenced in a study of CD8+ T cells in alopecia areata. The treatment was: oral pan-JAK inhibitor, 5-10 mg twice daily. Isolated RNA was reverse transcribed into cDNA used as the sequencing template. The data were produced by immunoSEQ multiplex PCR, yet TCRdb's version contains in-frame clones alone and is incomplete. The sample lists around 290,000 clones, 58% occurring once. The material sequenced was CD4+ T cells sorted from blood, taken at week 24, from a patient treated with tofacitinib. The receptors originated from a human donor with alopecia areata.

This clone was recorded a few times. The rearrangement links TRBV11-1 to TRBJ2-1; D is perhaps TRBD1 (6 bases). CDR3 length: 12 amino acids. V was shortened by 1 base and J by 8 bases, with 6 bases between the two germline ends. Germline CDR1 SGHAT, CDR2 FQDESV (reference sequence). The DNA for the CDR3 is TGTGCCAGCAGCTTAGAGGGGGATGAGCAGTTCTTC. Encoded protein: CASSLEGDEQFF.

This clone was seen more than once but under ten times. The chain uses TRBV29-1 and TRBJ2-1; D gene unclear. The CDR3 spans 11 residues. Germline CDR1 is SQVTM and CDR2 is ANQGSEA. Trimming removed 4 bases from V and 10 bases from J, with 11 bases in between. The CDR3 reads CSVGEQPEQFF. The DNA of the CDR3 is TGCAGCGTTGGGGAACAGCCCGAGCAGTTCTTC.

CDR3: CASSLQRGAPTGELFF. The CDR3 DNA reads TGCGCCAGCAGCCTGCAGAGGGGCGCGCCTACCGGGGAGCTGTTTTTT. The V and J genes are TRBV5-1 and TRBJ2-2, with D possibly being TRBD1 or TRBD2 (5 bases each). CDR1 SGHRS and CDR2 YFSETQ come from the germline V gene. V lost 4 bases, J lost 5 bases, and 18 bases lay in between. The CDR3 has 16 residues.

V and J are TRBV29-1 and TRBJ2-4; D is undetermined. This CDR3 region has 11 residues. The germline CDR1 and CDR2 sequences are SQVTM and ANQGSEA. V was trimmed by 4 bases and J by 1 base, leaving 2 bases between them. Here the CDR3 reads CSVVAKNIQYF. CDR3 nucleotides: TGCAGCGTTGTGGCCAAAAACATTCAGTACTTC.

The rearrangement links TRBV29-1 to TRBJ2-7; D not certain. V was clipped by 4 bases and J by 4 bases, with 11 bases between them. The CDR3 is 12 residues long. The V gene's germline CDR1 is SQVTM and CDR2 ANQGSEA. CDR3 loop: CSVGDTAYEQYF. The CDR3 coding sequence is TGCAGCGTTGGAGACACCGCTTACGAGCAGTACTTC.

V is TRBV7-9 and J is TRBJ2-7, with a tentative D call TRBD2 (7 bases). The CDR3 is made up of 15 amino acids. In germline, CDR1 is SEHNR, CDR2 FQNEAQ (reference sequence). V was clipped by 5 bases and J by 2 bases, with 16 bases between them. CDR3 residues: CASSPLGAGAYEQYF. As DNA, the CDR3 is TGTGCCAGCAGCCCCCTGGGGGCGGGGGCCTACGAGCAGTACTTC.